This is a list of T cell receptor beta chains from one sample in a study of cytomegalovirus exposure and HLA in healthy donors. Profiling relied on immunoSEQ multiplex PCR, and the TCRdb table lists in-frame clones only, not all of them. The specimen's table records tens of thousands of clones. Sequences were obtained from PBMCs. The origin of the receptors is a female donor in good health and CMV-seropositive. Each CDR3 is given with its conserved first and last residue. D genes are given only for firm matches.

V	D	J	CDR3	DNA
TRBV5-1	NA	TRBJ2-3	CASRGGPSTDTQYF	TGCGCCAGCAGAGGCGGCCCTAGCACAGATACGCAGTATTTT
TRBV6-1	NA	TRBJ1-5	CASRSWGEPQHF	TGTGCCAGCAGGTCGTGGGGGGAGCCCCAGCATTTT
TRBV5-1	TRBD2	TRBJ2-3	CASSSGTSGRGDTQYF	TGCGCCAGCAGCTCCGGGACTAGCGGGAGGGGAGATACGCAGTATTTT
TRBV9	NA	TRBJ1-5	CASSVGQINQPQHF	TGTGCCAGCAGCGTAGGACAGATCAATCAGCCCCAGCATTTT
TRBV18	NA	TRBJ2-7	CASSEQNYEQYF	TGTGCCAGCTCTGAACAGAACTACGAGCAGTACTTC
TRBV5-1	TRBD2	TRBJ2-5	CASSLLAGNQETQYF	TGCGCCAGCAGCTTACTAGCGGGGAACCAAGAGACCCAGTACTTC
TRBV18	NA	TRBJ1-6	CASSREYRVDSPLHF	TGTGCCAGCTCGAGAGAGTACAGGGTGGATTCACCCCTCCACTTT
TRBV2	NA	TRBJ2-2	CASIREAVGTGELFF	TGTGCCAGCATACGAGAGGCGGTCGGCACCGGGGAGCTGTTTTTT
TRBV6-5	TRBD1	TRBJ1-6	CASRTTGIRHSPLHF	TGTGCCAGCAGGACGACAGGGATTCGGCATTCACCCCTCCACTTT
TRBV4-1	TRBD2	TRBJ2-7	CASSQVGLAGTYEQYF	TGCGCCAGCAGCCAAGTAGGACTAGCGGGGACCTACGAGCAGTACTTC
TRBV5-4	NA	TRBJ2-7	CASSLPGVYEQYF	TGTGCCAGCAGCTTGCCCGGGGTGTACGAGCAGTACTTC
TRBV5-1	TRBD2	TRBJ2-3	CASATVGRATDTQYF	TGCGCCAGCGCCACGGTCGGGAGGGCCACAGATACGCAGTATTTT
TRBV7-9	NA	TRBJ2-5	CASSFFGVLETQYF	TGTGCCAGCAGCTTTTTCGGGGTCCTGGAGACCCAGTACTTC
TRBV28	NA	TRBJ2-5	CASSSGGANQETQYF	TGTGCCAGCAGTTCGGGCGGGGCGAACCAAGAGACCCAGTACTTC
TRBV4-1	NA	TRBJ2-3	CASQLGGAADTQYF	TGCGCCAGCCAACTAGGGGGGGCAGCAGATACGCAGTATTTT
TRBV4-1	TRBD1	TRBJ2-1	CASSQPRTGGPYNEQFF	TGCGCCAGCAGCCAACCCCGGACAGGAGGACCCTACAATGAGCAGTTCTTC
TRBV29-1	NA	TRBJ1-1	CSVDEGAFF	TGCAGCGTTGACGAGGGAGCTTTCTTT
TRBV2	NA	TRBJ2-3	CASTSDTQYF	TGTGCCAGCACGTCAGATACGCAGTATTTT
TRBV4-2	TRBD1	TRBJ2-7	CASSQDVQDRGPDEQYF	TGTGCCAGCAGCCAAGATGTGCAGGACAGGGGGCCGGACGAGCAGTACTTC
TRBV19	TRBD1	TRBJ1-4	CASSIEDRVKVFF	TGTGCCAGTAGTATCGAGGACAGGGTCAAGGTGTTTTTT
TRBV9	NA	TRBJ2-3	CASSGISGRGTDTQYF	TGTGCCAGCAGCGGTATATCAGGCAGGGGCACAGATACGCAGTATTTT
TRBV11-2	NA	TRBJ2-5	CASSFLDRTKETQYF	TGTGCCAGCAGCTTTCTGGACAGAACGAAAGAGACCCAGTACTTC
TRBV10-3	NA	TRBJ1-5	CAISESEVRDQPQHF	TGTGCCATCAGTGAGTCTGAGGTACGGGATCAGCCCCAGCATTTT
TRBV19	NA	TRBJ2-7	CASSMAGQSYEQYF	TGTGCCAGTAGTATGGCGGGACAGTCCTACGAGCAGTACTTC
TRBV11-1	NA	TRBJ2-7	CASSLNVPSYEQYF	TGTGCCAGCAGCTTAAATGTCCCTTCCTACGAGCAGTACTTC
TRBV6-5	NA	TRBJ2-4	CASSRGTGGNIQYF	TGTGCCAGCAGTCGAGGGACCGGGGGTAACATTCAGTACTTC
TRBV5-1	NA	TRBJ2-7	CASSTSFQATSSYEQYF	TGCGCCAGCAGCACGTCATTCCAGGCTACAAGCTCCTACGAGCAGTACTTC
TRBV7-8	NA	TRBJ1-2	CASSFATASCYGYTF	TGTGCCAGCAGCTTCGCGACAGCATCCTGCTATGGCTACACCTTC
TRBV7-8	NA	TRBJ1-6	CASSPRGGDHGPLHF	TGTGCCAGCAGCCCAAGGGGGGGTGATCATGGACCCCTCCACTTT
TRBV10-3	NA	TRBJ2-2	CAISEMTLNTGELFF	TGTGCCATCAGTGAGATGACACTTAACACCGGGGAGCTGTTTTTT
TRBV18	TRBD2	TRBJ2-7	CASSLGLADYEQYF	TGTGCCAGCTCCCTAGGACTAGCGGACTACGAGCAGTACTTC
TRBV7-9	TRBD1	TRBJ1-3	CASSKQGAPISGNTIYF	TGTGCCAGCAGCAAACAGGGGGCGCCTATCTCTGGAAACACCATATATTTT
TRBV19	NA	TRBJ1-5	CASRRVASQPQHF	TGTGCCAGTAGGAGGGTCGCGAGTCAGCCCCAGCATTTT
TRBV4-2	TRBD2	TRBJ2-7	CASSRELAGLYEQYF	TGTGCCAGCAGCCGAGAACTAGCGGGACTCTACGAGCAGTACTTC
TRBV4-2	TRBD1	TRBJ2-7	CASSQAGTGGAYEQYF	TGTGCCAGCAGCCAGGCCGGGACAGGGGGAGCCTACGAGCAGTACTTC
TRBV18	NA	TRBJ2-3	CASSPQTLKKTSTDTQYF	TGTGCCAGCTCACCACAGACCCTCAAGAAGACTAGCACAGATACGCAGTATTTT
TRBV29-1	TRBD2	TRBJ2-3	CSVERRGGLDTQYF	TGCAGCGTTGAGAGGCGGGGGGGCCTAGATACGCAGTATTTT
TRBV13	TRBD2	TRBJ2-1	CASSLPSGSDNEQFF	TGTGCCAGCAGCTTACCTAGCGGCTCCGACAATGAGCAGTTCTTC
TRBV19	TRBD1	TRBJ2-6	CASSLTGRLSGANVLTF	TGTGCCAGTAGTCTGACAGGGAGACTCTCTGGGGCCAACGTCCTGACTTTC
TRBV28	TRBD1	TRBJ1-1	CASSRKPTGVTEAFF	TGTGCCAGCAGTCGAAAACCGACAGGGGTGACTGAAGCTTTCTTT
TRBV10-3	TRBD1	TRBJ1-2	CAISRDRGLYGYTF	TGTGCCATCAGCCGGGACAGGGGGCTCTATGGCTACACCTTC
TRBV2	TRBD2	TRBJ2-3	CASSEGASGRSEDTQYF	TGTGCCAGCAGTGAGGGGGCTAGCGGGAGGTCGGAAGATACGCAGTATTTT
TRBV4-1	TRBD1	TRBJ2-7	CASSQAQGQSYEQYF	TGCGCCAGCAGCCAAGCACAGGGACAGTCCTACGAGCAGTACTTC